The T cell receptor beta chain under discussion was sequenced for a study of cytomegalovirus exposure and HLA in healthy donors. Study outcomes and limitations: Most subjects had HLA-A and HLA-B alleles reportedly predicted accurately by TCR beta sequences.

This PCR relied on a set of 60 Vbeta primers and 13 Jbeta primers. The method was immunoSEQ multiplex PCR; TCRdb's version includes in-frame clones alone and lacks a portion of them. The sample has 70,000 to 95,000 clones; 65% to 80% are singletons. CDR1 is SQVTM and CDR2 is ANQGSEA in the germline V gene. V lost 6 bases to trimming and J lost 6 bases; unmatched junction nucleotides: 10. This CDR3 has 15 amino acids. Points on this clone: Its specificity is not known.

This receptor was taken from a human donor in good health. Sequencing was done on a sample of PBMCs. The rearrangement links TRBV29-1 to TRBJ2-3; 12 bases match TRBD2. The chain's CDR3 is CSVGLAGGPRDTQYF. In DNA form, the CDR3 reads TGCAGCGTCGGGCTAGCGGGGGGGCCGAGGGATACGCAGTATTTT.